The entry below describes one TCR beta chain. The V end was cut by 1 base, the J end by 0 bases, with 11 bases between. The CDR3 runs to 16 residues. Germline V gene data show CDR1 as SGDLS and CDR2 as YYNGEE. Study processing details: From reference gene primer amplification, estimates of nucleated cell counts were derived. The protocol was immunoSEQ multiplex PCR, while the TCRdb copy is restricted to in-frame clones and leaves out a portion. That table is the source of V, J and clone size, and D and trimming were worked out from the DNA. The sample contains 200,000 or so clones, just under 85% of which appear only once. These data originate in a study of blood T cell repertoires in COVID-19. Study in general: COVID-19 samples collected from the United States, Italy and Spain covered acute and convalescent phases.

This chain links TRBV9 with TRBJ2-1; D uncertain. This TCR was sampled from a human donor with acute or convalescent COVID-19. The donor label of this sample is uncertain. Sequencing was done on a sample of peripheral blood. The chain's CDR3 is CASSVLGPSSYNEQFF. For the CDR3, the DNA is TGTGCCAGCAGCGTATTGGGCCCAAGCTCCTACAATGAGCAGTTCTTC.